The present T cell receptor beta chain was sequenced within a study of CD8 T cells in Susac syndrome. The wider study: When blood was drawn, patients with Susac syndrome were on intravenous immunoglobulin alone, on corticosteroids, or therapy-naive. Findings of the study overall: The total CD8+ repertoires yielded fewer than 20 Susac-specific public clones and the CD8+ TEMRA repertoires yielded 4 or 5.

The germline V gene has CDR1 SEHNR and CDR2 FQNEAQ (reference sequence). The length of the CDR3 is 17 residues. Trimming took off 5 bases at V and 1 base at J, with 17 bases between the two ends. An input of 0.5 to 1 ug of RNA was subjected to reverse transcription using random hexamers. The method of amplification for TCR beta CDR3 was immunoSEQ multiplex PCR, covering 54 Vbeta and 13 Jbeta. TCRdb re-derived calls from the immunoSEQ multiplex PCR reads in MiXCR, one entry per CDR3 protein. This sample has nearly 25,000 distinct CDR3 sequences; 90% to 95% occur once, and the top ten carry about 0.63%. A note on this clonotype: Its matching antigen is unknown.

Sequenced: CD8+ T cells from PBMCs. The chain uses TRBV7-9 and TRBJ2-2, with D possibly matching TRBD2 (5 bases). The TCR was taken from a human donor with Susac syndrome. The CDR3 region has the DNA TGTGCCAGCAGCCCCCGTTTATCGGGGAGGAACACCGGGGAGCTGTTTTTT. Translated: CASSPRLSGRNTGELFF.